This T cell receptor beta chain stems from a study of cytomegalovirus exposure and HLA in healthy donors. The germline V and J ends were trimmed by 1 base and 0 bases, with 10 bases remaining between them. The length of the CDR3 is 16 residues. Germline CDR1 is SEHNR and CDR2 is FQNEAQ (reference sequence). A multiplex PCR was run with 60 Vbeta primers and 13 Jbeta primers. Some clones are missing from TCRdb's copy, which holds only in-frame ones; the method was immunoSEQ multiplex PCR. This sample's table has 75,000 to 95,000 clones. Material: PBMCs. The chain combines TRBV7-9 with TRBJ2-1; the D gene is possibly TRBD1 (6 bases). The clonotype was recovered from a woman aged 60-75 years in good health and CMV-seronegative. Here the CDR3 DNA reads TGTGCCAGCAGCTTAGGTAGAGGGGGCTCCTACAATGAGCAGTTCTTC. Translated, it gives CASSLGRGGSYNEQFF.